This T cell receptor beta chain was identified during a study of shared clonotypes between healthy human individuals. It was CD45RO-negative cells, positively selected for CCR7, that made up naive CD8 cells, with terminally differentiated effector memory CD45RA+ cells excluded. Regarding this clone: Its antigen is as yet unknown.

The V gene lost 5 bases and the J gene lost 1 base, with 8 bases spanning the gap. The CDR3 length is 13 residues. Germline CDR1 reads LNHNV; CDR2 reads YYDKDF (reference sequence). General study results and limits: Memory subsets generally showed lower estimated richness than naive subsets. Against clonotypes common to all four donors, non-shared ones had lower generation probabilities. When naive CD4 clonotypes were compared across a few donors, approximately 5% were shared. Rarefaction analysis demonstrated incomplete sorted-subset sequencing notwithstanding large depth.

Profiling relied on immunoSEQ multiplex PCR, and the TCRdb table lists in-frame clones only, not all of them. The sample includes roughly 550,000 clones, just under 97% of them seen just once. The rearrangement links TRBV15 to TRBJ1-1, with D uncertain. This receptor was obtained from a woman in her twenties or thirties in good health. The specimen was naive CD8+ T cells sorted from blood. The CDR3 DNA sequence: TGTGCCACCAGCGTAGAGTCGAACACTGAAGCTTTCTTT. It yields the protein CATSVESNTEAFF.